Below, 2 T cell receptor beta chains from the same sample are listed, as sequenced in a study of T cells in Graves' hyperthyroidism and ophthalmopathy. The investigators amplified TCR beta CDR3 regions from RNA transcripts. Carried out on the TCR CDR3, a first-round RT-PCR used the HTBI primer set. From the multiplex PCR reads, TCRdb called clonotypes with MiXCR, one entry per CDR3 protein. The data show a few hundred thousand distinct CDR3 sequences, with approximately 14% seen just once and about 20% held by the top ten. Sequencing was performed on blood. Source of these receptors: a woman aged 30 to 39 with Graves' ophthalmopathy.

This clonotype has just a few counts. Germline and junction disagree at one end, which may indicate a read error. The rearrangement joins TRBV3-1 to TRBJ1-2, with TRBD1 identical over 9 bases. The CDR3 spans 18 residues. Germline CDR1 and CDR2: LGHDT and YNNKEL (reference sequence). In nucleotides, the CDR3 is TGCGCCAGCAGCCAAAGCCCTGACAGGGGGGCAGATCATTGGGGCTACACCTTC. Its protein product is CASSQSPDRGADHWGYTF.

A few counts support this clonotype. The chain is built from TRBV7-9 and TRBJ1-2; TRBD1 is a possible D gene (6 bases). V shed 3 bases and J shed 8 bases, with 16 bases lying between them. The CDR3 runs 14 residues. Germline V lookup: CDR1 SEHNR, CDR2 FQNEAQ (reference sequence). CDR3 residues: CASSFPGGGLGYTF. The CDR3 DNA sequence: TGTGCCAGCAGCTTCCCCGGTGGGGGGCTGGGCTACACCTTC.